This section outlines one T cell receptor beta chain sequence together with its context. What it binds is not known. This sample is part of a study of CXCR3-negative and CXCR3-positive naive CD8 T cells. The study's findings and limits: CXCR3-negative naive cells had less hydrophobic TRB CDR3s than did CXCR3-positive naive cells.

Libraries of TRB cDNA were made by 5' RACE and carried UMIs. Reprocessing the 5' RACE reads, TCRdb reports a single entry for every CDR3 protein and omits DNA. Recorded here are 130,000 to 150,000 distinct CDR3 sequences; the top ten clones represent 0.25% to 0.35%. Germline loops: CDR1 SGHTA, CDR2 FQGNSA. This CDR3 has 18 residues. The chain employs TRBV7-2 and TRBJ2-3; TCRdb outputs TRBD2, but without DNA this stays unchecked. This receptor was taken from a human donor in good health. Some clones in this sample may be carry-over from other donors' samples. Source material: naive CXCR3+ CD8+ T cells from blood. The subset denotes: CD45RO-CCR7+CD27+CD95- naive CD8+ T cells expressing CXCR3 (TNR3+). CDR3 sequence: CASSWRLAGGLSTDTQYF.